What follows are 24 T cell receptor beta chains derived from one specimen sequenced in a study of sequential checkpoint blockade in melanoma. The treatment is: randomized to nivolumab then ipilimumab (arm A) or the reverse (arm B). Some clones are missing from TCRdb's copy, which holds only in-frame ones; the method was immunoSEQ multiplex PCR. This table has 34,000 or so clones, less than 85% appearing once. The sample consisted of CD8+ T cells sorted from blood (inferred from file names), taken from a patient given nivolumab and ipilimumab in sequence. Receptors were obtained from a human donor with melanoma.

V and J are TRBV19 and TRBJ1-2, with 10 positions matching TRBD1. The trim removed 9 bases at V and 4 bases at J, leaving 5 bases unmatched. The germline V gene encodes CDR1 LNHDA and CDR2 SQIVND (reference sequence). The CDR3 consists of 13 residues. In DNA form, the CDR3 reads TGTGCCAGCGGACAGGGGGAAGTCTATGGCTACACCTTC. It specifies CASGQGEVYGYTF.

V and J are TRBV6-5 and TRBJ2-1, with 11 bases that match TRBD2. The CDR3 loop spans 13 amino acids. CDR1 and CDR2 from the germline V gene are MNHEY and SVGAGI. The CDR3 DNA follows: TGTGCTAGCGGGAGGGTTTCCTACAATGAGCAGTTCTTC. Its translation is CASGRVSYNEQFF.

The chain employs TRBV27 and TRBJ2-1; tentative D call: TRBD2 (6 bases). Germline CDR1 and CDR2: MNHEY and SMNVEV (reference sequence). The CDR3 has 15 amino acids. Deletions cut 3 bases from V and 6 bases from J, with 15 bases between. In DNA form, the CDR3 reads TGTGCCAGCAGTTTCCACGGGGGACTTCTCAATGAGCAGTTCTTC. Protein product: CASSFHGGLLNEQFF.

V is TRBV29-1 and J is TRBJ2-7; 8 nucleotides match TRBD2. Germline V gives CDR1 SQVTM, CDR2 ANQGSEA. Trimming removed 6 bases from V and 1 base from J; junction bases left unmatched: 11. The CDR3 is 15 amino acids. The CDR3 here is CSVESPAGVSYEQYF. CDR3 in DNA: TGCAGCGTCGAATCACCAGCGGGAGTTTCCTACGAGCAGTACTTC.

The gene calls are TRBV28 and TRBJ1-5; 7 bases map to TRBD1. The CDR3 covers 15 residues. Germline V gives CDR1 MDHEN, CDR2 SYDVKM. The V and J ends lost 6 bases and 5 bases, in that order; junction bases with no gene match: 10. The CDR3 loop reads CASRRQGILHQPQHF. DNA for the CDR3: TGTGCCAGCAGACGACAGGGTATCCTCCATCAGCCCCAGCATTTT.

This rearrangement joins TRBV13 to TRBJ1-1; the match to TRBD1 covers 7 bases. Trimming took 5 bases from V and 1 from J; bases not matched to a gene: 7. CDR3 size: 15 residues. In germline, CDR1 is PRHDT, CDR2 FYEKMQ (reference sequence). The CDR3 loop is CASSVSAGGNTEAFF. The CDR3 region has the DNA TGTGCCAGCAGCGTCTCAGCAGGGGGGAACACTGAAGCTTTCTTT.

V usage is TRBV6-5 and J usage is TRBJ1-1; the D gene is possibly TRBD1 (5 bases). Germline CDR1 and CDR2: MNHEY and SVGAGI. The CDR3 spans 14 residues. The germline V and J ends were trimmed by 6 bases and 0 bases, with 11 bases remaining between them. The DNA of the CDR3 is TGTGCCAGCAGCTCAGGGTACATGAACACTGAAGCTTTCTTT. Translated: CASSSGYMNTEAFF.

The chain is built from TRBV27 and TRBJ2-7; possibly TRBD2 for D (6 bases). The CDR3 spans 15 residues. V dropped 4 bases and J dropped 3 bases, with 16 bases sitting between them. Per germline, CDR1 MNHEY and CDR2 SMNVEV (reference sequence). This CDR3 reads CASSSSAGPNYEQYF. CDR3 DNA: TGTGCCAGCAGTTCAAGCGCGGGGCCGAACTACGAGCAGTACTTC.

V and J are TRBV30 and TRBJ1-2; tentative D call: TRBD1 (6 bases). Germline V gene sequence: CDR1 GTSNPN, CDR2 SVGIG (reference sequence). This CDR3 region has 13 residues. V gave up 5 bases and J gave up 4 bases, with 14 bases separating them. CDR3 DNA sequence: TGTGCCTGGTGGGGGACAACGACCTATGGCTACACCTTC. This encodes CAWWGTTTYGYTF.

Of note for this clone: In the same sample, other DNA sequences code for this CDR3. The chain links TRBV7-6 to TRBJ2-3; D gene uncertain. CDR3 length: 14 amino acids. Germline V gene data show CDR1 as SGHVS and CDR2 as FNYEAQ. With 5 bases removed from V and 2 bases from J, the gap between germline ends came to 11 bases. The CDR3 region is CASSRSGPTDTQYF. In nucleotides, the CDR3 is TGTGCCAGCAGCCGATCCGGTCCCACAGATACGCAGTATTTT.

Written as DNA, the CDR3 is TGTGCCAGTAGTATCGCGGACAGGGCCTGGGGCGGCTACACCTTC. This translates into CASSIADRAWGGYTF. This chain uses TRBV19 with TRBJ1-2, with TRBD1 matching 8 bases. CDR3 length equals 15 residues. Losses at the gene ends were 3 bases for V and 8 bases for J; bases not matched to a gene: 11. CDR1 and CDR2 (germline): LNHDA, SQIVND (reference sequence).

This chain links TRBV27 with TRBJ2-5, with 8 bases identical to TRBD1. With the DNA end fitting TRBJ2-7 better, the J assignment may be wrong. The germline V gene has CDR1 MNHEY and CDR2 SMNVEV (reference sequence). CDR3 length: 15 residues. The CDR3 coding sequence is TGTGCCAGCAGTTTAGTCGGGACAGGTTCCTACGAGCAGTACTTC. Its translation is CASSLVGTGSYEQYF.

This clone was seen a handful of times. V usage is TRBV9 and J usage is TRBJ2-5; 8 bases map to TRBD2. The CDR3 is 18 residues long. The junction had 18 bases not matched to a gene; V was cut back by 3 bases and J by 5 bases. CDR1 SGDLS and CDR2 YYNGEE come from the germline V gene. The CDR3 here is CASSGGIRAGVPYETQYF. The CDR3 nucleotides are TGTGCCAGCAGCGGAGGAATTCGAGCGGGAGTCCCGTACGAGACCCAGTACTTC.

The chain couples TRBV7-2 to TRBJ2-1, with 9 bases matching TRBD2. Per the germline V gene, CDR1 is SGHTA and CDR2 is FQGNSA. J gave up 8 bases and V 5 bases, and 13 bases lay outside the gene matches. CDR3 length: 16 residues. CDR3 DNA sequence: TGTGCCAGCAGCGCACCCCCAGCGGGGGGCCTACATGAGCAGTTCTTC. Its protein is CASSAPPAGGLHEQFF.

This chain connects TRBV13 to TRBJ2-7; D is ambiguous. V lost 2 bases, J lost 3 bases, and 11 bases lay in between. CDR3 length equals 14 residues. Per germline, CDR1 PRHDT and CDR2 FYEKMQ (reference sequence). The CDR3 here is CASSLLETHYEQYF. CDR3 nucleotide sequence: TGTGCCAGCAGCTTACTAGAAACCCACTACGAGCAGTACTTC.

The chain is built from TRBV7-8 and TRBJ2-1, with TRBD1 as a possible D gene (6 bases). CDR3 length equals 15 residues. Trimming left V 3 bases short and J 4 bases short, with 13 bases between. Germline V gene lookup returns CDR1 SGHVS and CDR2 FQNEAQ. CDR3 in DNA: TGTGCCAGCAGCTTCTCGGACAGTTCTTACAATGAGCAGTTCTTC. Amino acid sequence: CASSFSDSSYNEQFF.

The chain uses TRBV27 and TRBJ2-5; 8 nucleotides agree with TRBD1. The closer fit of TRBJ2-7 to the DNA end suggests the J call may be wrong. CDR3 length equals 14 residues. Germline CDR1 and CDR2: MNHEY and SMNVEV (reference sequence). The CDR3 is CASGLRTGSYEQYF. In nucleotides, the CDR3 is TGTGCCAGCGGGCTTCGGACAGGGTCCTACGAGCAGTACTTC.

The chain carries TRBV27 and TRBJ1-5; TRBD1 is a possible D gene (5 bases). The CDR3 consists of 15 residues. The ends were cut back, 3 bases at V and 4 bases at J, with 13 bases in the middle. Germline CDR1 and CDR2: MNHEY and SMNVEV (reference sequence). The CDR3 loop reads CASSFQGSGNQPQHF. Here the CDR3 DNA reads TGTGCCAGCAGTTTCCAGGGTTCAGGGAATCAGCCCCAGCATTTT.

The V and J genes are TRBV18 and TRBJ2-7; D uncertain. The germline CDR1 and CDR2 sequences are KGHSH and LQKENI. The CDR3 loop spans 13 amino acids. The CDR3 nucleotides read TGTGCTAACACGGCCGGTAGCACCTACGAGCAGTACTTC. Translating gives CANTAGSTYEQYF.

The chain joins TRBV4-1 to TRBJ2-2, with D perhaps TRBD1 (5 bases). The CDR3 loop spans 16 amino acids. Germline lookup yields CDR1 MGHRA and CDR2 YSYEKL. Trimming removed 0 bases from V and 6 bases from J, with 14 bases in between. This CDR3 is CASSQEQGSGAGELFF. CDR3 DNA: TGCGCCAGCAGCCAAGAGCAGGGTAGTGGCGCCGGGGAGCTGTTTTTT.

This clone has only one observation. In DNA, the CDR3 is TGTGCCAGCAGGCTCGCCGGTGGTGAAGCTTTCTTT. As protein: CASRLAGGEAFF. V usage is TRBV7-9 and J usage is TRBJ1-1, with no clear D. The CDR3 extends over 12 amino acids. CDR1 is SEHNR and CDR2 is FQNEAQ in the germline V gene (reference sequence). V was cut by 6 bases and J by 7 bases, with 12 bases left in between. Together with reference TRBV7-9 and TRBJ1-1, the CDR3 gives the full variable domain: DTGVSQNPRHKITKRGQNVTFRCDPISEHNRLYWYRQTLGQGPEFLTYFQNEAQLEKSRLLSDRFSAERPKGSFSTLEIQRTEQGDSAMYLCASRLAGGEAFFGQGTRLTVV.

J is TRBJ1-5 and V is TRBV6-6; D not certain. Germline CDR1 MNHNY, CDR2 SVGAGI (reference sequence). V lost 2 bases and J lost 4, with 9 bases in between. The CDR3 has 14 residues. DNA for the CDR3: TGTGCCAGCAGTTACGTATCGGGTAATCAGCCCCAGCATTTT. Translating gives CASSYVSGNQPQHF.

In the case of this clone: Possible read error: a much larger clone is one base away. The rearrangement joins TRBV28 to TRBJ1-3, with D maybe TRBD1 (5 bases). The CDR3 contains 15 residues. CDR1 and CDR2 (germline): MDHEN, SYDVKM. The CDR3 DNA is TGTACCAGCAGTTTGGTCGAGGGACTCGGAAACACCATATATTTT. Encoded protein: CTSSLVEGLGNTIYF. The whole variable domain, filled in from reference TRBV28 and TRBJ1-3, reads DVKVTQSSRYLVKRTGEKVFLECVQDMDHENMFWYRQDPGLGLRLIYFSYDVKMKEKGDIPEGYSVSREKKERFSLILESASTNQTSMYLCTSSLVEGLGNTIYFGEGSWLTVV.

This clone was found once. V usage is TRBV6-4 and J usage is TRBJ2-1, with TRBD2 as a possible D gene (5 bases). The V gene lost 5 bases and the J gene lost 0 bases, with 8 bases spanning the gap. The CDR3 has 14 residues. The V gene's germline CDR1 is MRHNA and CDR2 SNTAGT. Here the CDR3 DNA reads TGTGCCAGCAGTTCGGGGAGCTCCTACAATGAGCAGTTCTTC. The encoded protein is CASSSGSSYNEQFF.